The 13 T cell receptor beta chains reported below all come from one sample, sequenced in a study of T cell responses to AZD1222 COVID-19 vaccine. TCRdb's table, derived via immunoSEQ multiplex PCR, lists solely in-frame clones and lacks some. The sample carries some 86,000 clones, about 90% recorded once. The sample in question was peripheral blood, obtained on day 0 of AZD1222 vaccination. The receptors shown here come from an adult in good health.

CDR3 in DNA: TGTGCCAGCTCACCTGACCCCTCCTACAATGAGCAGTTCTTC. Protein: CASSPDPSYNEQFF. This chain connects TRBV18 to TRBJ2-1; D remains ambiguous. Germline V lookup: CDR1 KGHSH, CDR2 LQKENI. V shed 3 bases and J shed 0 bases, with 6 bases lying between them. The CDR3 is 14 amino acids.

The chain has TRBV24-1 and TRBJ2-6; D may match TRBD1 or TRBD2 (5 bases each). Germline V gives CDR1 KGHDR, CDR2 SFDVKD. The CDR3 length is 14 residues. Deletions cut 9 bases from V and 2 bases from J, with 10 bases between. The chain's CDR3 is CATQGPTGANVLTF. CDR3 sequence (DNA): TGTGCCACCCAGGGACCCACTGGGGCCAACGTCCTGACTTTC.

The genes are TRBV28 and TRBJ2-7; 8 nucleotides match TRBD2. V was clipped by 1 base and J by 5 bases; unmatched bases: 13. Germline CDR1 reads MDHEN; CDR2 reads SYDVKM. This CDR3 is 17 amino acids long. The CDR3 is CASSLSFREGFGNEQYF. DNA for the CDR3: TGTGCCAGCAGTTTATCTTTCCGGGAGGGCTTCGGCAACGAGCAGTACTTC. The whole variable domain, remainder taken from reference TRBV28 and TRBJ2-7, is DVKVTQSSRYLVKRTGEKVFLECVQDMDHENMFWYRQDPGLGLRLIYFSYDVKMKEKGDIPEGYSVSREKKERFSLILESASTNQTSMYLCASSLSFREGFGNEQYFGPGTRLTVT.

The chain couples TRBV19 to TRBJ2-7, with 9 bases aligning to TRBD1. Unmatched junction bases numbered 4, after V lost 2 bases and J lost 2 bases. The CDR3 sequence is 15 residues long. Germline assignment: CDR1 LNHDA and CDR2 SQIVND (reference sequence). As DNA, the CDR3 is TGTGCCAGTAGTATAACAGGGGGCGCGACCTACGAGCAGTACTTC. Protein: CASSITGGATYEQYF.

This chain connects TRBV11-3 to TRBJ2-2, with D tentatively TRBD1 (6 bases). The length of the CDR3 is 18 residues. Germline V CDR1 and CDR2: SGHNT, YENEEA. Trimming removed 6 bases from V and 3 bases from J, with 23 bases in between. CDR3 DNA: TGTGCCAGCAGTGGAAAATCCAGGGGTGGTTCGGACACCGGGGAGCTGTTTTTT. It codes for CASSGKSRGGSDTGELFF.

The chain recombines TRBV24-1 with TRBJ2-5, with D perhaps matching TRBD2 (6 bases). The CDR3 spans 14 residues. Germline V gives CDR1 KGHDR, CDR2 SFDVKD. Trimming took off 2 bases at V and 5 bases at J, with 11 bases between the two ends. The CDR3 region is CATSDSGSRETQYF. The CDR3 DNA reads TGTGCCACCAGTGATTCCGGGAGCCGCGAGACCCAGTACTTC.

This clone was seen only once. The rearrangement uses TRBV10-3 and TRBJ2-7; 9 bases fit TRBD2. Germline V gene data show CDR1 as ENHRY and CDR2 as SYGVKD. Germline trimming cut 6 bases from V and 2 bases from J; bases unmatched to any gene: 5. There are 14 residues in the CDR3. CDR3 region: CAISPGTSPYEQYF. In DNA form, the CDR3 reads TGTGCCATCAGCCCCGGGACTAGCCCCTACGAGCAGTACTTC.

V usage is TRBV18 and J usage is TRBJ2-3; D ambiguous. Germline lookup yields CDR1 KGHSH and CDR2 LQKENI. The CDR3 is made up of 14 amino acids. Between the trimmed V and J ends, which lost 5 bases and 1 base, there was a span of 10 bases. The CDR3 sequence: CASSEGLGTDTQYF. The CDR3 DNA is TGTGCCAGCTCAGAAGGGCTGGGCACAGATACGCAGTATTTT.

The J gene is TRBJ1-2, the V gene TRBV6-6; 7 bases line up with TRBD1. This CDR3 is built from 15 residues. CDR1 and CDR2 from the germline V gene are MNHNY and SVGAGI (reference sequence). The ends lost 6 bases at V and 4 bases at J; junction bases unmatched: 11. The CDR3 DNA is TGTGCCAGCAGCCCGACAGGGAGTGGCGGCTATGGCTACACCTTC. Residues: CASSPTGSGGYGYTF.

Only one count was recorded for this clone. V is TRBV28 and J is TRBJ1-5, with 9 bases that match TRBD1. This CDR3 is built from 17 residues. Germline CDR1 and CDR2: MDHEN and SYDVKM. The V gene end was trimmed by 2 bases and the J gene end by 4 bases; junction bases not matched to a gene: 9. This CDR3 reads CASSLPGTGIENQPQHF. DNA for the CDR3: TGTGCCAGCAGTTTACCTGGGACAGGGATCGAAAATCAGCCCCAGCATTTT.

This clone was seen a single time. The chain has TRBV10-3 and TRBJ2-1, with unresolved D. CDR1 and CDR2 (germline): ENHRY, SYGVKD. CDR3 size: 14 residues. V was trimmed by 2 bases and J by 4 bases, leaving 9 bases between them. CDR3 nucleotides: TGTGCCATCAGTGAGATGGCTGAATACAATGAGCAGTTCTTC. Translation gives CAISEMAEYNEQFF.

V usage is TRBV19 and J usage is TRBJ1-1, with D uncertain. CDR1 and CDR2 (germline): LNHDA, SQIVND (reference sequence). V lost 5 bases and J 5 bases, leaving 18 bases between the germline ends. This CDR3 spans 15 amino acids. The CDR3 reads CASSPGPAKGTEAFF. In nucleotides, the CDR3 is TGTGCCAGTAGTCCCGGGCCGGCAAAAGGGACTGAAGCTTTCTTT.

In the case of this clone: Other DNA sequences in the same sample also yield this CDR3. This sequence joins TRBV6-5 and TRBJ1-2; D ambiguous. CDR3 length: 14 amino acids. Germline V gene lookup returns CDR1 MNHEY and CDR2 SVGAGI. The V gene lost 2 bases and the J gene lost 2 bases, with 9 bases spanning the gap. The CDR3 nucleotides are TGTGCCAGCAGTTACCGGGCAGTGAACTATGGCTACACCTTC. This codes for CASSYRAVNYGYTF.